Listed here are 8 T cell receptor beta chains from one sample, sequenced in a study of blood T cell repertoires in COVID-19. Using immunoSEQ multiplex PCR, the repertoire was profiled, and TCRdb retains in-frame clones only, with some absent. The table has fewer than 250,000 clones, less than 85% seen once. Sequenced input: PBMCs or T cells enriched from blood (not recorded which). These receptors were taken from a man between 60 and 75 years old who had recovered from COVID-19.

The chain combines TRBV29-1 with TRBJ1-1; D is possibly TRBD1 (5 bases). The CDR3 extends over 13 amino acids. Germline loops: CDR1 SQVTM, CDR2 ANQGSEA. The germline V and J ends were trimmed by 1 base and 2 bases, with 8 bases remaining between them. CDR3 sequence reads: CSVEGQTNTEAFF. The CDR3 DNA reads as TGCAGCGTTGAAGGACAGACTAACACTGAAGCTTTCTTT.

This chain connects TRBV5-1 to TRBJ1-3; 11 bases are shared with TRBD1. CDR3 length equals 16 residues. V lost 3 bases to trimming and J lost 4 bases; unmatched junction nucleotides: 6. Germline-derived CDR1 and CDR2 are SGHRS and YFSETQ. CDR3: CASSSSGQGGGNTIYF. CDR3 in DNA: TGCGCCAGCAGCTCGTCGGGACAGGGGGGAGGAAACACCATATATTTT.

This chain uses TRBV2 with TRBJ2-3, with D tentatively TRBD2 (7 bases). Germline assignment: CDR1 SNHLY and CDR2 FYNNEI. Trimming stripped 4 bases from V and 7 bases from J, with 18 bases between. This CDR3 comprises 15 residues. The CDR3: CASSGNQGGGNTQYF. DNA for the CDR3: TGTGCCAGCAGTGGGAACCAAGGGGGGGGGAATACGCAGTATTTT.

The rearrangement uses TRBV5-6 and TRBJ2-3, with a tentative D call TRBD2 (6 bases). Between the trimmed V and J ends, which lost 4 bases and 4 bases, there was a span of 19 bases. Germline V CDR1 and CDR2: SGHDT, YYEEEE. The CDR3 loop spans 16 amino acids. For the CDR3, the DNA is TGTGCCAGCAGCCTGGATCTGGGGGTAGCGGCAGATACGCAGTATTTT. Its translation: CASSLDLGVAADTQYF.

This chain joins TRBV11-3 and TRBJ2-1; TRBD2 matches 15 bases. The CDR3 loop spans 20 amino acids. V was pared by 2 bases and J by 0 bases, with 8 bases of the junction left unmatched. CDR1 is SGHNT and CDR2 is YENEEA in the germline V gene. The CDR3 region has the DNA TGTGCCAGCAGCTTAAGAGGTGGACTAGCGGGGGGGAGCTCCTACAATGAGCAGTTCTTC. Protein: CASSLRGGLAGGSSYNEQFF.

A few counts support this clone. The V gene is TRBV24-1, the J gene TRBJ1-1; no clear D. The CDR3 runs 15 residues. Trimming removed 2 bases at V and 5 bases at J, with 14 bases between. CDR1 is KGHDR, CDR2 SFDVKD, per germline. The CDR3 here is CATSDSNVPGTEAFF. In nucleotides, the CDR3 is TGTGCCACCAGTGATTCGAATGTCCCGGGAACTGAAGCTTTCTTT.

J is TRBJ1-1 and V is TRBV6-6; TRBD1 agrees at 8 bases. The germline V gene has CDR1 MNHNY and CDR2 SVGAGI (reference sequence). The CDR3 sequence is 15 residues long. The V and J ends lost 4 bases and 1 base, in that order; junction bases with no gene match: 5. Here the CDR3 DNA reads TGTGCCAGCAGTTCCAACGACAGGGGGAACACTGAAGCTTTCTTT. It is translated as CASSSNDRGNTEAFF.

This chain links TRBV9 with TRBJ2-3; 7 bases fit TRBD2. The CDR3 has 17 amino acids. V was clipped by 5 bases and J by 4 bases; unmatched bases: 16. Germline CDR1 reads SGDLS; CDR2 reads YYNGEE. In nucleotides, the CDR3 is TGTGCCAGCAGTCCAAAAATCGGGAGGCCCTGGTCAGATACGCAGTATTTT. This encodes CASSPKIGRPWSDTQYF.